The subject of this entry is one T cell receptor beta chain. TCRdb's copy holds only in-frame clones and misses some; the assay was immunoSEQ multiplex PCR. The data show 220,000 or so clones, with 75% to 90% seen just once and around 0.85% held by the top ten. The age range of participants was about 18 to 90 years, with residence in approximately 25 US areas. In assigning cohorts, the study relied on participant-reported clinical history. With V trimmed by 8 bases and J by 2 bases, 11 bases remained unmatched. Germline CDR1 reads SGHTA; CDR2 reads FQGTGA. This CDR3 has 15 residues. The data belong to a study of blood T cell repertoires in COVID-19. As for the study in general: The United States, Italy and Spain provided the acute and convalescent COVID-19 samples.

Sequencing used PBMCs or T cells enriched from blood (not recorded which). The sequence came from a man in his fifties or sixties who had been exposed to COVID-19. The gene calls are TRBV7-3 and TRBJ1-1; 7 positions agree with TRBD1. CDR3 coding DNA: TGTGCCAGCGCCCTCTTAGGGGGCACCAACACTGAAGCTTTCTTT. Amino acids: CASALLGGTNTEAFF.